The 17 T cell receptor beta chains below were found in one sample sequenced in a study of shared clonotypes between healthy human individuals. Measured with immunoSEQ multiplex PCR; TCRdb has only the in-frame clones, and not every one. The sample lists around 510,000 clones; approximately 95% were seen once. The sample consisted of naive CD4+ T cells sorted from blood. Documented subset: CD45RA+ positively selected. All receptors come from a woman in her 30s in good health.

The chain is built from TRBV6-1 and TRBJ1-1; D perhaps matches TRBD1 (6 bases). V was clipped by 6 bases and J by 1 base, with 12 bases between them. The CDR3 contains 14 residues. Germline loops: CDR1 MNHNS, CDR2 SASEGT. CDR3 loop: CASRAMTGNTEAFF. The CDR3 bases are TGTGCCAGCAGAGCCATGACAGGGAACACTGAAGCTTTCTTT.

This clone was detected only once. This chain links TRBV9 with TRBJ1-3; D uncertain. The CDR3 is 16 residues long. Trimming pared 0 bases from V and 1 base from J, leaving 11 bases between. CDR1 is SGDLS, CDR2 YYNGEE, per germline. The CDR3 DNA sequence: TGTGCCAGCAGCGTAGATATCGCAATTTCTGGAAACACCATATATTTT. It codes for CASSVDIAISGNTIYF. Filled out from reference TRBV9 and TRBJ1-3, the complete variable domain reads DSGVTQTPKHLITATGQRVTLRCSPRSGDLSVYWYQQSLDQGLQFLIQYYNGEERAKGNILERFSAQQFPDLHSELNLSSLELGDSALYFCASSVDIAISGNTIYFGEGSWLTVV.

The chain employs TRBV6-1 and TRBJ2-1; 8 bases agree with TRBD2. The J segment lost 6 bases and the V segment lost 5 bases, leaving 6 bases of the junction unmatched. CDR1 and CDR2 from the germline V gene are MNHNS and SASEGT. The CDR3 has 14 residues. The CDR3 DNA reads as TGTGCCAGCAGTATCGAGACTAGCGCCAATGAGCAGTTCTTC. Protein: CASSIETSANEQFF.

This clone was seen once. This chain uses TRBV4-1 with TRBJ1-5, with D perhaps TRBD1 (6 bases). The CDR3 has 15 amino acids. Germline V gives CDR1 MGHRA, CDR2 YSYEKL. The V end was cut by 5 bases, the J end by 4 bases, with 15 bases between. The CDR3 DNA is TGCGCCAGCAGCATAGAAGAACAGGGAAATCAGCCCCAGCATTTT. It encodes CASSIEEQGNQPQHF.

The rearrangement links TRBV19 to TRBJ2-7; perhaps D is TRBD1 or TRBD2 (6 bases each). The CDR3 totals 15 residues. Germline values: CDR1 LNHDA, CDR2 SQIVND (reference sequence). V was clipped by 6 bases and J by 2 bases, with 17 bases between them. DNA for the CDR3: TGTGCCAGTAGAGGGGGGCCAGGGACCCCCTACGAGCAGTACTTC. It encodes CASRGGPGTPYEQYF.

This clone is a singleton in its sample. This chain uses TRBV9 with TRBJ2-3; unclear D gene. The germline V and J ends were trimmed by 0 bases and 6 bases, with 2 bases remaining between them. CDR1 is SGDLS and CDR2 is YYNGEE in the germline V gene. CDR3 length: 11 amino acids. The DNA of the CDR3 is TGTGCCAGCAGCGTAGACGATACGCAGTATTTT. Protein product: CASSVDDTQYF.

This clone was seen only once. The chain carries TRBV28 and TRBJ1-5; a weak D match, TRBD1 (5 bases). Trimming left V 7 bases short and J 3 bases short, with 13 bases between. This CDR3 has 14 residues. CDR1 is MDHEN, CDR2 SYDVKM, per germline. The CDR3 here is CASTGAGNNQPQHF. CDR3 coding DNA: TGTGCCAGCACCGGGGCGGGGAACAATCAGCCCCAGCATTTT.

The CDR3, as DNA: TGTGCCAGCAGCTTAGGTAGCGGGACATATACGGATACGCAGTATTTT. This sequence encodes CASSLGSGTYTDTQYF. This chain connects TRBV7-8 to TRBJ2-3, with 8 bases aligning to TRBD2. Germline CDR1 and CDR2: SGHVS and FQNEAQ. The ends lost 1 base at V and 6 bases at J; junction bases unmatched: 9. This CDR3 is 16 amino acids long.

V usage is TRBV30 and J usage is TRBJ2-7; D is unclear. The germline V and J ends were trimmed by 0 bases and 4 bases, with 19 bases remaining between them. The CDR3 sequence is 16 residues long. The germline V gene has CDR1 GTSNPN and CDR2 SVGIG (reference sequence). The CDR3 coding sequence is TGTGCCTGGAGTGTACCTAGGTTGGGCAGCTCATACGAGCAGTACTTC. Translated: CAWSVPRLGSSYEQYF. The variable domain in full, with the rest retrieved from reference TRBV30 and TRBJ2-7, is SQTIHQWPATLVQPVGSPLSLECTVEGTSNPNLYWYRQAAGRGLQLLFYSVGIGQISSEVPQNLSASRPQDRQFILSSKKLLLSDSGFYLCAWSVPRLGSSYEQYFGPGTRLTVT.

Only one count was recorded for this clone. The rearrangement links TRBV28 to TRBJ1-4; no firm D call. The CDR3 totals 16 residues. Germline V CDR1 and CDR2: MDHEN, SYDVKM. V was clipped by 1 base and J by 6 bases, with 15 bases between them. CDR3 in amino acids: CASSLSGVRRDEKLFF. The CDR3 DNA is TGTGCCAGCAGTTTATCAGGTGTGCGGCGGGATGAAAAACTGTTTTTT.

The rearrangement uses TRBV25-1 and TRBJ2-2; 8 nucleotides agree with TRBD1. The CDR3 has 16 residues. Germline assignment: CDR1 MGHDK and CDR2 SYGVNS. V lost 10 bases and J lost 4; bases outside the gene matches: 14. The CDR3 loop is CAISAAGGAGTGELFF. CDR3 DNA sequence: TGTGCCATCTCTGCCGCAGGGGGCGCTGGCACCGGGGAGCTGTTTTTT.

This chain connects TRBV6-1 to TRBJ1-1; D gene uncertain. The CDR3 loop spans 15 amino acids. V lost 1 base, J lost 1 base, and 10 bases lay in between. The V gene's germline CDR1 is MNHNS and CDR2 SASEGT. The CDR3 nucleotides are TGTGCCAGCAGTGAAGATCGTTTTCGGAACACTGAAGCTTTCTTT. Translated, it gives CASSEDRFRNTEAFF.

This chain joins TRBV19 and TRBJ2-7, with D unresolved. This CDR3 has 11 residues. Germline V gene lookup returns CDR1 LNHDA and CDR2 SQIVND (reference sequence). The V end was cut by 2 bases, the J end by 5 bases, with 4 bases between. The CDR3: CASSIRDEQYF. Here the CDR3 DNA reads TGTGCCAGTAGTATACGGGACGAGCAGTACTTC.

This clone was found once. V usage is TRBV11-2 and J usage is TRBJ1-4; 7 bases are shared with TRBD1. There are 13 residues in the CDR3. Germline-derived CDR1 and CDR2 are SGHAT and FQNNGV. The V segment lost 8 bases and the J segment 7 bases; nucleotides outside the gene matches: 7. The CDR3, as DNA: TGTGCCAGCGGTTTACAGGGGAGTGAAAAACTGTTTTTT. It encodes CASGLQGSEKLFF.

The rearrangement joins TRBV6-6 to TRBJ1-1; D remains ambiguous. The germline V and J ends were trimmed by 5 bases and 4 bases, with 8 bases remaining between them. CDR3 length: 12 amino acids. CDR1 is MNHNY, CDR2 SVGAGI, per germline (reference sequence). Here the CDR3 DNA reads TGTGCCAGCAGTACGGGGAGCACTGAAGCTTTCTTT. Translated: CASSTGSTEAFF.

The chain couples TRBV6-6 to TRBJ1-2; 12 nucleotides align to TRBD1. CDR1 MNHNY and CDR2 SVGAGI come from the germline V gene (reference sequence). The V and J ends lost 4 bases and 8 bases, in that order; junction bases with no gene match: 8. The CDR3 is made up of 15 amino acids. CDR3 DNA: TGTGCCAGCAGTTTCCGGGACAGGGGGCTAGAGGGCTACACCTTC. This encodes CASSFRDRGLEGYTF.

This clone was seen a single time. The genes are TRBV9 and TRBJ1-3; D call uncertain. The germline gives CDR1 SGDLS, CDR2 YYNGEE. CDR3 length equals 13 residues. Trimming cost V 4 bases and J 3 bases, with 8 bases left between them. CDR3 in amino acids: CASSQTSGNTIYF. CDR3 nucleotide sequence: TGTGCCAGCAGCCAGACGAGTGGAAACACCATATATTTT.